This TCR beta chain was retrieved from a study of blood T cell repertoires in COVID-19. Across the study: Samples came from the United States, Italy and Spain, spanning acute and convalescent COVID-19. PBMCs, B-cell-depleted T cells, or T cells were the source of the cDNA or gDNA that made up the material.

Between the trimmed V and J ends, which lost 0 bases and 11 bases, there was a span of 14 bases. The CDR3 runs to 13 residues. Germline lookup yields CDR1 SGDLS and CDR2 YYNGEE. This clone was found once. Per the study methods: Estimation of nucleated cell counts was performed using reference gene primer amplification. Measured with immunoSEQ multiplex PCR; TCRdb has only the in-frame clones, and not every one. Clone size and the V and J calls come from that table; the DNA yielded D and trimming. The repertoire includes some 30,000 clones, under 95% of them detected once, and 7.5% to 8.5% sits in the top ten.

The chain couples TRBV9 to TRBJ1-1, with no clear D. Sample: peripheral blood. This sequence was found in a man aged 70 or older with active or convalescent COVID-19. CDR3 sequence (DNA): TGTGCCAGCAGCGTAGCTACTGGCGTCGGGGCTTTCTTT. Residues: CASSVATGVGAFF.